These 20 T cell receptor beta chains share one sample of origin, sequenced in a study of blood T cell repertoires in COVID-19. Repertoires were generated with immunoSEQ multiplex PCR, while TCRdb's copy carries only in-frame clones and drops some. The data contain about 270,000 clones, just over 85% of them singletons. The source material was PBMCs or T cells enriched from blood (not recorded which). These receptors were obtained from a man aged 18 to 29 who had recovered from COVID-19.

The chain combines TRBV29-1 with TRBJ2-1; D might be TRBD2 (6 bases). Deletions cut 4 bases from V and 3 bases from J, with 10 bases between. CDR1 and CDR2 from the germline V gene are SQVTM and ANQGSEA. The CDR3 is 13 amino acids. The CDR3 DNA reads as TGCAGCGTTGGTGGGACTCTCTACAATGAGCAGTTCTTC. Translated, it gives CSVGGTLYNEQFF.

This chain uses TRBV13 with TRBJ2-3; the match to TRBD1 covers 7 bases. Looked up from germline, CDR1 is PRHDT and CDR2 is FYEKMQ (reference sequence). The CDR3 has 16 amino acids. The V segment lost 5 bases and the J segment 0 bases; nucleotides outside the gene matches: 8. CDR3 sequence (DNA): TGTGCCAGCAGCATAACAGGGGCGAGGAGCACAGATACGCAGTATTTT. Translation gives CASSITGARSTDTQYF.

V and J are TRBV6-2 or TRBV6-3 and TRBJ1-5, with unresolved D. Between the trimmed V and J ends, which lost 0 bases and 15 bases, there was a span of 12 bases. Germline V gives CDR1 MNHEY, CDR2 SVGEGT. There are 12 residues in the CDR3. CDR3 sequence: CASSYSLGFLHF. DNA for the CDR3: TGTGCCAGCAGTTACTCACTGGGCTTTTTGCATTTT.

V is TRBV9 and J is TRBJ2-3; 11 bases fit TRBD2. The CDR3 totals 21 residues. CDR1 and CDR2 (germline): SGDLS, YYNGEE. V lost 3 bases and J lost 4; bases outside the gene matches: 22. The CDR3: CASSARLFYGSGRGRADTQYF. The DNA of the CDR3 is TGTGCCAGCAGCGCCCGTCTGTTCTATGGTAGCGGGAGGGGCAGAGCAGATACGCAGTATTTT.

This clone was counted between two and nine times. The chain carries TRBV18 and TRBJ2-1; 12 bases line up with TRBD1. Germline-derived CDR1 and CDR2 are KGHSH and LQKENI. Germline trimming cut 3 bases from V and 3 bases from J; bases unmatched to any gene: 12. The length of the CDR3 is 19 residues. The CDR3 DNA sequence: TGTGCCAGCTCACCCCGCGGGACAGGGGGCGCGGGAATCTACAATGAGCAGTTCTTC. Its protein product is CASSPRGTGGAGIYNEQFF. The full variable domain, completed using reference TRBV18 and TRBJ2-1, is NAGVMQNPRHLVRRRGQEARLRCSPMKGHSHVYWYRQLPEEGLKFMVYLQKENIIDESGMPKERFSAEFPKEGPSILRIQQVVRGDSAAYFCASSPRGTGGAGIYNEQFFGPGTRLTVL.

The chain employs TRBV6-1 and TRBJ2-5; 7 bases line up with TRBD2. With V trimmed by 1 base and J by 9 bases, 2 bases remained unmatched. The CDR3 is 12 residues long. Germline lookup yields CDR1 MNHNS and CDR2 SASEGT. The CDR3 DNA reads as TGTGCCAGCAGTGAAGGTCGGGAGGCCCAGTACTTC. Its translation: CASSEGREAQYF.

The J gene is TRBJ2-5, the V gene TRBV15; D is perhaps TRBD1 (8 bases). The CDR3 is 14 amino acids. V was clipped by 4 bases and J by 4 bases, with 13 bases between them. Per the germline V gene, CDR1 is LNHNV and CDR2 is YYDKDF (reference sequence). This CDR3 reads CATSNRGGAETQYF. In nucleotides, the CDR3 is TGTGCCACCAGCAACAGGGGGGGTGCAGAGACCCAGTACTTC.

The chain links TRBV2 to TRBJ1-5, with 9 bases fitting TRBD1. Germline-derived CDR1 and CDR2 are SNHLY and FYNNEI. V shed 6 bases, J shed 6 bases, and the junction held 6 bases outside the gene matches. This CDR3 spans 14 amino acids. This CDR3 reads CASRGTGIFQPQHF. The CDR3 region has the DNA TGTGCCAGCAGAGGGACAGGGATATTTCAGCCCCAGCATTTT. The full variable domain, its missing parts supplied by reference TRBV2 and TRBJ1-5, is EPEVTQTPSHQVTQMGQEVILRCVPISNHLYFYWYRQILGQKVEFLVSFYNNEISEKSEIFDDQFSVERPDGSNFTLKIRSTKLEDSAMYFCASRGTGIFQPQHFGDGTRLSIL.

This chain uses TRBV7-9 with TRBJ1-5; the D is unclear. CDR3 length equals 15 residues. The V gene's germline CDR1 is SEHNR and CDR2 FQNEAQ (reference sequence). The germline V and J ends were trimmed by 4 bases and 4 bases, with 14 bases remaining between them. For the CDR3, the DNA is TGTGCCAGCAGCTATGATGGTACAGATAATCAGCCCCAGCATTTT. Translating gives CASSYDGTDNQPQHF.

The V and J genes are TRBV9 and TRBJ2-4; 7 bases align to TRBD1. There are 14 residues in the CDR3. V lost 0 bases to trimming and J lost 7 bases; unmatched junction nucleotides: 4. CDR1 SGDLS and CDR2 YYNGEE come from the germline V gene. This chain's CDR3 is CASSVEGGANIQYF. The CDR3 bases are TGTGCCAGCAGCGTAGAAGGGGGCGCGAACATTCAGTACTTC.

The chain couples TRBV4-1 to TRBJ1-1, with D maybe TRBD1 (5 bases). The CDR3 has 15 amino acids. The V gene's germline CDR1 is MGHRA and CDR2 YSYEKL. Trimming took off 1 base at V and 1 base at J, with 10 bases between the two ends. The CDR3 here is CASSQGGTGNTEAFF. DNA for the CDR3: TGCGCCAGCAGCCAAGGGGGGACTGGGAACACTGAAGCTTTCTTT.

The genes are TRBV7-9 and TRBJ2-5; the D gene is possibly TRBD1 (6 bases). V was clipped by 5 bases and J by 5 bases, with 18 bases between them. Germline CDR1 is SEHNR and CDR2 is FQNEAQ (reference sequence). This CDR3 spans 15 amino acids. As DNA, the CDR3 is TGTGCCAGCAGCAAAAACCCGGGACACTCGGAGACCCAGTACTTC. This codes for CASSKNPGHSETQYF.

V usage is TRBV30 and J usage is TRBJ1-6, with a possible D match to TRBD1 (6 bases). CDR1 and CDR2 (germline): GTSNPN, SVGIG (reference sequence). CDR3 length: 14 residues. With 2 bases removed from V and 7 bases from J, the gap between germline ends came to 12 bases. The CDR3 coding sequence is TGTGCCTGGAGTCGGGGCCAGGGGAATTCACCCCTCCACTTT. Translation: CAWSRGQGNSPLHF.

V gene TRBV7-2 combines with J gene TRBJ2-1; the D gene is possibly TRBD1 (6 bases). Germline-derived CDR1 and CDR2 are SGHTA and FQGNSA. V was clipped by 6 bases and J by 2 bases, with 11 bases between them. The CDR3 totals 14 residues. CDR3: CASRFNRAYNEQFF. CDR3 DNA: TGTGCCAGCAGATTTAACAGGGCCTACAATGAGCAGTTCTTC.

This chain joins TRBV11-3 and TRBJ2-7; unclear D gene. The germline V gene has CDR1 SGHNT and CDR2 YENEEA. Trimming took 0 bases from V and 0 from J, leaving 6 bases between them. This CDR3 spans 14 amino acids. CDR3 loop: CASSLEAGSYEQYF. DNA for the CDR3: TGTGCCAGCAGCTTAGAGGCAGGCTCCTACGAGCAGTACTTC.

This sequence joins TRBV6-5 and TRBJ2-2; perhaps TRBD1 as D (6 bases). Between the trimmed V and J ends, which lost 2 bases and 0 bases, there was a span of 7 bases. This CDR3 has 15 residues. The germline gives CDR1 MNHEY, CDR2 SVGAGI. The chain's CDR3 is CASSYTGTNTGELFF. CDR3 coding DNA: TGTGCCAGCAGTTACACAGGGACGAACACCGGGGAGCTGTTTTTT.

The CDR3, as DNA: TGCGCCAGCAGCCAAGATTCGTCAGGGTATAATTCACCCCTCCACTTT. Its translation: CASSQDSSGYNSPLHF. The chain joins TRBV4-1 to TRBJ1-6, with D possibly being TRBD1 (5 bases). Trimming took 0 bases from V and 4 from J, leaving 10 bases between them. Germline CDR1 is MGHRA and CDR2 is YSYEKL. This CDR3 has 16 residues.

The chain recombines TRBV14 with TRBJ2-1, with 9 nucleotides matching TRBD2. CDR3 length: 15 residues. Germline CDR1 and CDR2: SGHDN and FVKESK. Trimming removed 2 bases from V and 5 bases from J; junction bases left unmatched: 4. CDR3 sequence reads: CASSQRLAGNNEQFF. The DNA for the CDR3 is TGTGCCAGCAGCCAAAGGCTAGCGGGGAACAATGAGCAGTTCTTC.

The CDR3 is CASSHSTTAPNEQFF. CDR3 DNA sequence: TGTGCCAGCAGCCACTCGACTACCGCACCCAATGAGCAGTTCTTC. The V call is TRBV3-1 (or the pseudogene TRBV3-2), the J call TRBJ2-1, with D maybe TRBD2 (5 bases). The V and J ends lost 3 bases and 6 bases respectively, with 15 bases between them. The CDR3 consists of 15 residues. The germline gives CDR1 LGHDT, CDR2 YNNKEL (reference sequence).

The chain employs TRBV5-1 and TRBJ2-7; the D gene is possibly TRBD1 (5 bases). CDR1 is SGHRS, CDR2 YFSETQ, per germline. The CDR3 loop spans 15 amino acids. Between the trimmed V and J ends, which lost 1 base and 2 bases, there was a span of 13 bases. CDR3 protein: CASSLNSPGTYEQYF. The CDR3 DNA follows: TGCGCCAGCAGCTTGAACTCGCCAGGGACCTACGAGCAGTACTTC.